The T cell receptor beta chain under discussion was sequenced for a study of identifying expanded T cells in peripheral blood. Findings of the study overall: Differentially abundant clones: around 1.2 between replicates, about 15 at around 15 days, less than 20 at four. Across healthy donors, higher total template counts meant significantly greater roughly 2-week count variance.

Germline CDR1 reads WNHNN; CDR2 reads SYGVQD (reference sequence). Trimming stripped 6 bases from V and 0 bases from J, with 15 bases between. The CDR3 contains 15 residues. About this clone: Antigen unknown.

During the collection period, no donor immune events like infections were recorded. Only in-frame clones appear in the TCRdb table, and some are missing; sequencing was by immunoSEQ multiplex PCR. The data show around 99,000 clones, approximately 90% seen once. The source of this sequence is a person between 18 and 75 years old in good health. The rearrangement links TRBV10-1 to TRBJ2-7; a weak D match, TRBD2 (6 bases). The specimen sequenced was blood. The CDR3 bases are TGCGCCAGCAGGGTGCGGGGTCCTTCCTCCTACGAGCAGTACTTC. Protein sequence: CASRVRGPSSYEQYF.